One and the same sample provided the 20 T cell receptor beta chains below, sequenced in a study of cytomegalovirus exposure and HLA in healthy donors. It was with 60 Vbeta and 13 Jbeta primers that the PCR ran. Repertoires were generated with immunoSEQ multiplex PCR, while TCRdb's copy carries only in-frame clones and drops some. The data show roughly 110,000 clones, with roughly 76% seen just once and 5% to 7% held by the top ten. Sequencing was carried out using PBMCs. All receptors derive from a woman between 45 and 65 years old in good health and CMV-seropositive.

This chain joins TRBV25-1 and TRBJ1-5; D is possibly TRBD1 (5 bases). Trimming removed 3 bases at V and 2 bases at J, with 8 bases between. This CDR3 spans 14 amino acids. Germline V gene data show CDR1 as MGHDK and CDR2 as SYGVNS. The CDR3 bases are TGTGCCAGCAGTGACGGGGGACGCAATCAGCCCCAGCATTTT. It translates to CASSDGGRNQPQHF.

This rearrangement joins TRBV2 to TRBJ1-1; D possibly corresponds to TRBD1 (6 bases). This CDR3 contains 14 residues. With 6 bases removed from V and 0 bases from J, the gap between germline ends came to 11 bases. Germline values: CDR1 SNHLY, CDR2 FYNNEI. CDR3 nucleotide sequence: TGTGCCAGCAGCCGGACAGCTGTGAACACTGAAGCTTTCTTT. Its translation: CASSRTAVNTEAFF.

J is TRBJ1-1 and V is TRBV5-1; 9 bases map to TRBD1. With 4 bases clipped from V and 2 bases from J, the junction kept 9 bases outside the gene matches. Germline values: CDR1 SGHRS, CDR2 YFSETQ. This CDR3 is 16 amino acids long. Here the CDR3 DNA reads TGCGCCAGCAGCCCGCGGACAGGGGATGCCAACACTGAAGCTTTCTTT. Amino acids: CASSPRTGDANTEAFF.

This CDR3 reads CAWSGAGAYGYTF. CDR3 DNA sequence: TGTGCCTGGAGTGGGGCAGGGGCTTATGGCTACACCTTC. This rearrangement joins TRBV30 to TRBJ1-2; D may be TRBD1 (6 bases). V was shortened by 1 base and J by 5 bases, with 11 bases between the two germline ends. The CDR3 is 13 amino acids. Looked up from germline, CDR1 is GTSNPN and CDR2 is SVGIG (reference sequence).

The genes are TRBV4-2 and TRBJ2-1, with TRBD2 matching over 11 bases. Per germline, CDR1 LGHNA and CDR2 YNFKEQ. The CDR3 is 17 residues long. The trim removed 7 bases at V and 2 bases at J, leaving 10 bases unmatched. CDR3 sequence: CASTPLTSGGTYNEQFF. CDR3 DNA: TGTGCCAGCACCCCCCTAACTAGCGGGGGCACCTACAATGAGCAGTTCTTC.

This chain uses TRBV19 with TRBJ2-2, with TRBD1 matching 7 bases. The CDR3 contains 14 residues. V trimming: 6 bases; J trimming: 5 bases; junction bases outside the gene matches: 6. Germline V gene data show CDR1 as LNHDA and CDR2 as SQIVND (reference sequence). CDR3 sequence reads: CASRPTGTTGELFF. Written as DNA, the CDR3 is TGTGCCAGTAGACCGACAGGGACGACCGGGGAGCTGTTTTTT.

The chain's CDR3 is CASSEDPGTGSYEQYF. The CDR3 coding sequence is TGCGCCAGCAGTGAGGACCCCGGGACAGGGTCCTACGAGCAGTACTTC. The J gene is TRBJ2-5, the V gene TRBV10-1; 9 bases fit TRBD1. The J call is doubtful: the DNA matches TRBJ2-7 better. Germline CDR1 and CDR2: WNHNN and SYGVQD (reference sequence). The CDR3 runs 16 residues.

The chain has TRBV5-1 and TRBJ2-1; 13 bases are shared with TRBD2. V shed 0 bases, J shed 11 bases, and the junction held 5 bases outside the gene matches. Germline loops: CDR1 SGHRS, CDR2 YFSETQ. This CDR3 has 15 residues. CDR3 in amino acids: CASSLGMGLAGKQFF. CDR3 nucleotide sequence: TGCGCCAGCAGCTTGGGCATGGGACTAGCGGGAAAGCAGTTCTTC.

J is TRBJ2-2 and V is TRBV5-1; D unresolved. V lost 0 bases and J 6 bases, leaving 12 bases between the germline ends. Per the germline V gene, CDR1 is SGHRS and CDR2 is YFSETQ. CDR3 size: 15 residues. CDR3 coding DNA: TGCGCCAGCAGCTTGGCCGGAATGGGCTCCGGGGAGCTGTTTTTT. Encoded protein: CASSLAGMGSGELFF.

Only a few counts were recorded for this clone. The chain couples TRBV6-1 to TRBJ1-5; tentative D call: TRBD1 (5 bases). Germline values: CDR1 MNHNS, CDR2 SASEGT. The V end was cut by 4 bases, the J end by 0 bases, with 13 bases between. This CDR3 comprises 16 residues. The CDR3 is CASSGGGAYSNQPQHF. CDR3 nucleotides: TGTGCCAGCAGTGGCGGTGGGGCTTATAGCAATCAGCCCCAGCATTTT.

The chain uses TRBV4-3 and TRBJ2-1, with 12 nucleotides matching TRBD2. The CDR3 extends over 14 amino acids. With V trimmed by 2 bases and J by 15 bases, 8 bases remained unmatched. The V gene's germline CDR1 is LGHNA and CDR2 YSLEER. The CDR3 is CASSQLAGGLGPFF. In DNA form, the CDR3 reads TGCGCCAGCAGCCAACTAGCGGGGGGGCTGGGGCCGTTCTTC.

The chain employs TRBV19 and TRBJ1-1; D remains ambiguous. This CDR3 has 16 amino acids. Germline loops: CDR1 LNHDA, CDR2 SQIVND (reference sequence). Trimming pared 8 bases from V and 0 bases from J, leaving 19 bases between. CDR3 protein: CASCRLRPGMNTEAFF. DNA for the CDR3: TGTGCCAGTTGCAGACTCCGCCCGGGGATGAACACTGAAGCTTTCTTT.

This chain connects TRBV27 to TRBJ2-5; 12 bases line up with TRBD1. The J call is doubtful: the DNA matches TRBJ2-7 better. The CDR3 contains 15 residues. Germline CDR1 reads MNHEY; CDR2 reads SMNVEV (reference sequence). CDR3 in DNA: TGTGCCAGCAGTTCGCCGGGACAGGGGGCCGACGAGCAGTACTTC. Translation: CASSSPGQGADEQYF.

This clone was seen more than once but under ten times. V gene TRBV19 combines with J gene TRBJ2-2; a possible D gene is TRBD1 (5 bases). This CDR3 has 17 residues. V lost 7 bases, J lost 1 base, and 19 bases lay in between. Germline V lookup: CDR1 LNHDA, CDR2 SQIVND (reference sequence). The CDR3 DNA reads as TGTGCCAGTACTCCCTCTGGGTCAGGGTGGAACACCGGGGAGCTGTTTTTT. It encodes CASTPSGSGWNTGELFF.

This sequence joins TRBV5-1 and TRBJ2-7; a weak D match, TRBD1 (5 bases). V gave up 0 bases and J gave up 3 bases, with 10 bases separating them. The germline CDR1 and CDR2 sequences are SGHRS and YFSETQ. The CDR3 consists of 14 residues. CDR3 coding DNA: TGCGCCAGCAGCTTGGAGACAGATCTCTACGAGCAGTACTTC. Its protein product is CASSLETDLYEQYF. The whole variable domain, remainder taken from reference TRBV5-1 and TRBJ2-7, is KAGVTQTPRYLIKTRGQQVTLSCSPISGHRSVSWYQQTPGQGLQFLFEYFSETQRNKGNFPGRFSGRQFSNSRSEMNVSTLELGDSALYLCASSLETDLYEQYFGPGTRLTVT.

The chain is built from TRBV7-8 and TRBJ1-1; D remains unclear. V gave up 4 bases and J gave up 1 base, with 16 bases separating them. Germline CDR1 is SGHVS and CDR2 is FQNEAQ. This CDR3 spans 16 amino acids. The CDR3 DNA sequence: TGTGCCAGCAGCTCCCTCTGGACTGACGAGAACACTGAAGCTTTCTTT. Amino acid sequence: CASSSLWTDENTEAFF.

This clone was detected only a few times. The CDR3 bases are TGTGCCAGCAGCTACCGAAGTGGCATGAACACTGAAGCTTTCTTT. This encodes CASSYRSGMNTEAFF. This sequence joins TRBV7-2 and TRBJ1-1; D is unresolved. Germline V CDR1 and CDR2: SGHTA, FQGNSA. V lost 4 bases to trimming and J lost 0 bases, with 12 bases between them. The CDR3 contains 15 residues. The whole variable domain, remainder taken from reference TRBV7-2 and TRBJ1-1, is GAGVSQSPSNKVTEKGKDVELRCDPISGHTALYWYRQSLGQGLEFLIYFQGNSAPDKSGLPSDRFSAERTGGSVSTLTIQRTQQEDSAVYLCASSYRSGMNTEAFFGQGTRLTVV.

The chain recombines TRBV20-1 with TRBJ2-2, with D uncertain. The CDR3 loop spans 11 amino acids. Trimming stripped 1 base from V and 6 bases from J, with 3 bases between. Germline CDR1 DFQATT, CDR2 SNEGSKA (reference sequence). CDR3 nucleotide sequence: TGCAGTGCTAGAGGCGCCGGGGAGCTGTTTTTT. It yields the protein CSARGAGELFF.

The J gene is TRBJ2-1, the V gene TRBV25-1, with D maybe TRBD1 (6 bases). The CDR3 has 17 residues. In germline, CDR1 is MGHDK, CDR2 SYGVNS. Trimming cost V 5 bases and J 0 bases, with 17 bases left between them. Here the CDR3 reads CASSSDYRDSSYNEQFF. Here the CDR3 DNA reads TGTGCCAGCAGTTCCGACTACAGGGATAGCTCCTACAATGAGCAGTTCTTC.

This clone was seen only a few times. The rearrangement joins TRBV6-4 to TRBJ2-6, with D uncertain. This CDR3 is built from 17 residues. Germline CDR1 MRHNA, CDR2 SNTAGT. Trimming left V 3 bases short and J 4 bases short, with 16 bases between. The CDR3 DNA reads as TGTGCCAGCAGTGAGAGTCCTGGTGGTGCCGGGGCCAACGTCCTGACTTTC. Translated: CASSESPGGAGANVLTF.